The clone carrying this T cell receptor (beta chain) was counted at least ten times. No antigen is known for it. These data originate in a study of molecular identifiers for immune sequencing clone quantification. Study context: Within a replicate experiment, RNA obtained from either about 20,000 or 100,000 naive CD8 cells was divided into five aliquots, and four of those aliquots were then sequenced.

Construction of naive CD8 libraries employed about 17,000 to 1,100,000 sorted cells together with 10%, 30% or 50% RNA. Naive CD8 T cells underwent sorting with the CD8+CD4-CCR7+CD45RA+ definition. TCRdb processed the PCR reads anew with MiXCR; each CDR3 protein has one entry. The data show some 320,000 distinct CDR3 sequences, 20% to 25% seen once. Notes on the study in general: In naive cells, clones above 20 RNA copies held under 1% of molecules, whereas in effector cells they held over 99%.

V was pared by 1 base and J by 5 bases, with 11 bases between. This CDR3 has 14 amino acids. Germline CDR1 and CDR2: SEHNR and FQNEAQ (reference sequence). This TCR was sampled from a human donor in good health. Some libraries in this study had Jurkat cell RNA spiked in. The V gene is TRBV7-9, the J gene TRBJ1-2; D not resolved. Specimen: naive CD8+ T cells from blood, with Jurkat cell RNA spiked in. Specified subset: FACS-sorted CD8+CD4-CCR7+CD45RA+ naive T cells. CDR3 bases: TGTGCCAGCAGCTTAGTGGGCAGCTTATATGGCTACACCTTC. This encodes CASSLVGSLYGYTF.